These T cell receptor beta chains were read from a single sample in a study of regulatory T cells in long-lasting Graves disease. TCRdb analysed the multiplex PCR reads with MiXCR anew, one entry per CDR3 protein. The sample has roughly 450,000 distinct CDR3 sequences; less than 25% are singletons. Sequencing was performed on peripheral blood mononuclear cells (PBMCs), taken when the disease was refractory, from a patient treated with antithyroid drugs. These receptors were taken from a female donor with Graves disease. CDR3s include the opening cysteine and the closing phenylalanine or tryptophan. D genes are given only for firm matches. Some rows have no size entry. The others give once, few or many, or a class for an expanded clone.

V gene	clone size	J gene	D gene	CDR3 protein	CDR3 DNA
TRBV12-3/TRBV12-4	many	TRBJ1-1	.	CASTVAANTEAFF	TGTGCCAGCACGGTGGCAGCGAACACTGAAGCTTTCTTT
TRBV20-1	few	TRBJ1-2	TRBD1	CSAREGDRPAINYGYTF	TGCAGTGCTAGGGAAGGGGACAGGCCGGCTATTAACTATGGCTACACCTTC
TRBV7-6	many	TRBJ2-7	.	CASSASRGRYEQYF	TGTGCCAGCAGCGCTAGTAGGGGTCGGTACGAGCAGTACTTC
TRBV20-1	.	TRBJ2-4	TRBD1	CSAWRPGTGPTKNIQYF	TGCAGTGCTTGGAGACCGGGGACAGGGCCTACCAAAAACATTCAGTACTTC
TRBV6-2/TRBV6-3	.	TRBJ2-1	.	CASSYRGSYNEQFF	TGTGCCAGCAGTTACAGGGGCTCCTACAATGAGCAGTTCTTC
TRBV12-3/TRBV12-4	many	TRBJ1-1	.	CASSYSGRITEAFF	TGTGCCAGCAGTTACTCGGGACGGATCACTGAAGCTTTCTTT
TRBV28	many	TRBJ1-5	.	CASSYRAAVSNQPQHF	TGTGCCAGCAGCTACAGGGCAGCGGTCTCCAATCAGCCCCAGCATTTT
TRBV7-2	many	TRBJ2-5	.	CASSLSDEETQYF	TGTGCCAGCAGCTTATCGGACGAAGAGACCCAGTACTTC
TRBV30	few	TRBJ1-6	.	CAWSAQSSWFHF	TGTGCCTGGAGTGCCCAGTCCTCTTGGTTCCACTTT
TRBV7-2	few	TRBJ2-1	.	CASSLGTGTSNEQFF	TGTGCCAGCAGCTTAGGAACCGGGACTTCTAATGAGCAGTTCTTC
TRBV24-1	.	TRBJ2-1	TRBD1	CATSDPQSWTGGGGYNEQFF	TGTGCCACCAGTGATCCGCAATCTTGGACAGGGGGCGGTGGGTACAATGAGCAGTTCTTC
TRBV9	.	TRBJ1-5	.	CASSVDAGLFNQPQHF	TGTGCCAGCAGCGTAGATGCAGGGTTGTTCAATCAGCCCCAGCATTTT
TRBV6-1	.	TRBJ1-3	TRBD1	CASSQQGTSGNTIYF	TGTGCCAGCAGCCAACAGGGGACTTCTGGAAACACCATATATTTT
TRBV27	few	TRBJ2-7	TRBD1	CASSYRGYNYEQYF	TGTGCCAGCAGCTACAGGGGGTATAATTACGAGCAGTACTTC
TRBV2	many	TRBJ1-2	TRBD1	CASRSGTGVGGYTF	TGTGCCAGCAGGAGCGGGACAGGGGTAGGCGGCTACACCTTC
TRBV18	few	TRBJ2-5	.	CASSPPAGFETQYF	TGTGCCAGCTCACCACCCGCCGGGTTTGAGACCCAGTACTTC
TRBV7-9	.	TRBJ2-4	.	CASSPQILAKNIQYF	TGTGCCAGCAGCCCGCAAATATTAGCCAAAAACATTCAGTACTTC
TRBV12-3/TRBV12-4	many	TRBJ1-1	.	CASSPTFPMNTEAFF	TGTGCCAGCAGTCCGACTTTTCCCATGAACACTGAAGCTTTCTTT
TRBV4-2	.	TRBJ2-4	.	CASSQRGMGRENGIQYF	TGTGCCAGCAGCCAGAGGGGGATGGGGCGGGAGAATGGAATTCAGTACTTC
TRBV10-3	.	TRBJ1-3	TRBD1	CAISEPRDRGFSGNTIYF	TGTGCCATCAGTGAGCCCAGAGACAGGGGGTTCTCTGGAAACACCATATATTTT
TRBV7-3	many	TRBJ2-5	TRBD1	CASSADRVETQYF	TGTGCCAGCAGCGCGGACAGGGTAGAGACCCAGTACTTC
TRBV7-7	.	TRBJ1-6	.	CASSFEANSPLHF	TGTGCTAGCAGCTTCGAGGCAAATTCACCCCTCCACTTT
TRBV11-2	many	TRBJ2-2	.	CASSSTISNTGELFF	TGTGCCAGCAGCTCCACAATTTCGAACACCGGGGAGCTGTTTTTT
TRBV10-1	.	TRBJ2-5	TRBD2	CASSEGAWIAGETQYF	TGCGCCAGCAGTGAAGGGGCCTGGATAGCGGGAGAGACCCAGTACTTC
TRBV15	few	TRBJ2-5	.	CATSRDQGQGQETQYF	TGTGCCACCAGCAGAGATCAAGGGCAGGGGCAAGAGACCCAGTACTTC
TRBV6-1	few	TRBJ2-2	.	CASRPHRADGELFF	TGTGCCAGCAGACCTCACAGGGCGGACGGGGAGCTGTTTTTT
TRBV6-5	.	TRBJ1-4	.	CASSSSGKLFF	TGTGCCAGCAGTTCTTCTGGAAAACTGTTTTTT
TRBV6-1	many	TRBJ1-1	TRBD1	CASSEDPTGVPEMNTEAFF	TGTGCCAGCAGTGAGGACCCGACAGGGGTCCCTGAAATGAACACTGAAGCTTTCTTT
TRBV7-8	.	TRBJ2-1	.	CASSSHRSMGLYNEQFF	TGTGCCAGCAGCTCCCATCGATCAATGGGCCTCTACAATGAGCAGTTCTTC
TRBV6-1	many	TRBJ2-7	TRBD1	CASRPRGSGTYEQYF	TGTGCCAGCAGACCCAGGGGGAGCGGAACCTACGAGCAGTACTTC
TRBV13	.	TRBJ2-7	TRBD2	CASRWTSGSYEQYF	TGTGCCAGCAGGTGGACTAGCGGTTCCTACGAGCAGTACTTC
TRBV28	.	TRBJ1-2	TRBD1	CASNSQGPYGYTF	TGTGCCAGCAACTCACAGGGGCCCTATGGCTACACCTTC
TRBV2	.	TRBJ2-3	.	CASSLSGTLDTQYF	TGTGCCAGCAGTTTGTCGGGGACGCTAGATACGCAGTATTTT
TRBV7-8	few	TRBJ1-5	.	CASSSHRGWGNQPQHF	TGTGCCAGCAGCTCCCATAGGGGTTGGGGCAATCAGCCCCAGCATTTT
TRBV29-1	.	TRBJ1-2	TRBD1	CSVEEGGRADGYTF	TGCAGCGTTGAAGAAGGGGGCAGGGCCGATGGCTACACCTTC
TRBV30	few	TRBJ1-1	.	CAWSRDSVWAFF	TGTGCCTGGAGTAGGGACTCCGTGTGGGCTTTCTTT
TRBV3-1	.	TRBJ2-7	.	CASRANDGYEQYF	TGTGCCAGCAGAGCGAACGACGGGTACGAGCAGTACTTC
TRBV27	many	TRBJ1-6	.	CASSPAGRNSPLHF	TGTGCCAGCAGCCCGGCGGGCCGGAATTCACCCCTCCACTTT
TRBV6-2/TRBV6-3	.	TRBJ2-1	TRBD2	CASERTSGAYEQFF	TGTGCCAGCGAAAGGACTAGCGGGGCCTACGAGCAGTTCTTC
TRBV5-1	.	TRBJ1-1	.	CASAITHTEAFF	TGCGCCAGCGCAATCACACACACTGAAGCTTTCTTT
TRBV6-1	many	TRBJ2-7	.	CASSGDLRPASFYEQYF	TGTGCCAGCTCCGGAGATCTCCGACCTGCCTCGTTCTACGAGCAGTACTTC
TRBV20-1	few	TRBJ2-5	.	CSAIDTVQETQYF	TGCAGTGCTATTGACACGGTACAAGAGACCCAGTACTTC
TRBV30	few	TRBJ1-1	TRBD1	CACRGDANTEAFF	TGTGCCTGCAGGGGGGATGCGAACACTGAAGCTTTCTTT
TRBV7-9	few	TRBJ1-5	.	CASSLSWETKSNQPQHF	TGTGCCAGCAGCTTATCTTGGGAGACTAAGAGCAATCAGCCCCAGCATTTT
TRBV5-1	.	TRBJ1-1	.	CASSLARDRNTEAFF	TGCGCCAGCAGCTTGGCCCGTGACAGGAACACTGAAGCTTTCTTT
TRBV12-3/TRBV12-4	.	TRBJ2-3	TRBD2	CASSPNSGRQTDTQYF	TGTGCCAGCAGTCCCAATAGCGGGAGGCAGACAGATACGCAGTATTTT
TRBV30	.	TRBJ2-7	.	CAWTPGYYEQYF	TGTGCCTGGACGCCAGGGTACTACGAGCAGTACTTC
TRBV6-1	many	TRBJ2-2	.	CASTPVLAGTGELFF	TGTGCCAGCACCCCTGTTCTAGCTGGAACCGGGGAGCTGTTTTTT
TRBV7-9	many	TRBJ1-6	.	CASRTVGGAGSPLHF	TGTGCCAGCAGAACCGTCGGGGGGGCAGGTTCACCCCTCCACTTT